These T cell receptor beta chains were read from a single sample in a study of human T cells and chemical hapten exposure. A single record per CDR3 protein comes from TCRdb applying MiXCR to the RACE reads. Altogether 130,000 or so distinct CDR3 sequences are present, approximately 10% being singletons, with the ten largest covering around 2%. Material: whole blood. The source of these receptors is a male donor in good health. Some clones in this sample may be carry-over from other donors' samples. CDR3s include the opening cysteine and the closing phenylalanine or tryptophan. The D gene is left open where the match is weak. Clone size is not always given. Where it is, it says once, few, many or a class for expanded clones.

V gene	D gene	J gene	clone size	CDR3 protein	CDR3 DNA
TRBV14	.	TRBJ2-3	many	CANKESYF	TGTGCCAACAAAGAATCGTATTTT
TRBV12-3/TRBV12-4	.	TRBJ2-7	many	CASSSGRSSYEQYF	TGTGCCAGCAGCTCGGGACGAAGCTCCTACGAGCAGTACTTC
TRBV5-1	.	TRBJ1-2	many	CASSFGYGYTF	TGCGCCAGCAGCTTCGGCTATGGCTACACCTTC
TRBV20-1	.	TRBJ2-3	.	CSASPGLLTYTDTQYF	TGCAGTGCTAGTCCGGGACTTTTAACCTACACAGATACGCAGTATTTT
TRBV5-1	.	TRBJ1-1	many	CASSPEGKVTEAFF	TGCGCCAGCAGCCCCGAAGGGAAGGTCACTGAAGCTTTCTTT
TRBV7-8	.	TRBJ2-7	many	CASSLNRGSDSYEQYF	TGTGCCAGCAGCCTAAATAGAGGTTCCGATTCCTACGAGCAGTACTTC
TRBV12-3/TRBV12-4	.	TRBJ2-1	.	CASSPRGVNEQFF	TGTGCCAGCAGCCCCCGCGGGGTCAATGAGCAGTTCTTC
TRBV29-1	TRBD2	TRBJ2-7	few	CSVLGLATNEQYF	TGCAGCGTTTTAGGACTAGCGACGAACGAGCAGTACTTC
TRBV6-2/TRBV6-3	.	TRBJ1-1	few	CASSSLMGLNTEAFF	TGTGCCAGCAGTTCGCTTATGGGATTGAACACTGAAGCTTTCTTT
TRBV20-1	.	TRBJ2-1	.	CSAAGWDNEQFF	TGCAGTGCTGCCGGGTGGGACAATGAGCAGTTCTTC
TRBV6-1	.	TRBJ2-5	few	CASSEKFERQYF	TGTGCCAGCAGTGAAAAGTTTGAGAGGCAGTACTTC
TRBV20-1	TRBD1	TRBJ1-2	few	CSASDRGRTYGYTF	TGCAGTGCTTCTGACAGGGGGCGGACCTATGGCTACACCTTC
TRBV6-6	TRBD2	TRBJ2-2	many	CASTMGLAGVPGELFF	TGTGCCAGCACCATGGGACTAGCGGGAGTCCCCGGGGAGCTGTTTTTT
TRBV4-1	.	TRBJ2-3	.	CASSQDWERRGPDTQYF	TGCGCCAGCAGCCAAGATTGGGAGCGGAGGGGACCAGATACGCAGTATTTT
TRBV4-2	.	TRBJ2-7	many	CASSIEPGHMNEQYF	TGTGCCAGCAGCATTGAACCGGGACACATGAACGAGCAGTACTTC
TRBV4-1	TRBD1	TRBJ1-2	.	CASSQVGQGGPSYTF	TGCGCCAGCAGCCAAGTAGGACAGGGGGGCCCCAGCTACACCTTC
TRBV6-6	TRBD1	TRBJ1-4	few	CASSYGAGGTNEKLFF	TGTGCCAGCAGTTACGGGGCAGGGGGAACTAATGAAAAACTGTTTTTT
TRBV4-2	TRBD1	TRBJ1-4	many	CASSQVEGQTSLTNEKLFF	TGTGCCAGCAGCCAAGTGGAGGGACAGACCTCCTTAACTAATGAAAAACTGTTTTTT
TRBV11-2	TRBD2	TRBJ2-3	few	CASSPEGSGSADTQYF	TGTGCCAGCAGCCCAGAGGGTAGCGGGAGCGCAGATACGCAGTATTTT
TRBV12-3/TRBV12-4	TRBD2	TRBJ2-1	many	CASSGLAGANEQFF	TGTGCCAGCAGCGGACTAGCGGGGGCCAATGAGCAGTTCTTC